Detailed here is one T cell receptor beta chain. What it binds is unknown. These data come from a study of cytomegalovirus exposure and HLA in healthy donors. Trimming took off 5 bases at V and 8 bases at J, with 13 bases between the two ends. Germline CDR1 is SGHAT and CDR2 is FQNNGV. The CDR3 is 13 residues long. PCR amplification relied on 60 Vbeta primers (plus 13 Jbeta primers). Produced via immunoSEQ multiplex PCR; TCRdb's table is partial and in-frame only. This table has some 250,000 clones, 82% appearing once. Study-level results: About 87% or about 30% of the time was how often most TCR beta V segments were productive, according to an earlier analysis.

This TCR was sampled from a woman between 40 and 50 years old in good health and CMV-seropositive. The specimen sequenced was PBMCs. The chain is built from TRBV11-2 and TRBJ1-3; D remains ambiguous. In nucleotides, the CDR3 is TGTGCCAGCAGCATTAGAGTGAGAGACACCATATATTTT. Its protein is CASSIRVRDTIYF.